The clone carrying this TCR beta chain has only a few counts. V was trimmed by 4 bases and J by 2 bases, leaving 15 bases between them. Germline loops: CDR1 MNHEY, CDR2 SVGAGI. CDR3 size: 15 residues. Expressed TCRB transcripts were sequenced after all isolated RNA was converted to cDNA. TCRdb's table, derived via immunoSEQ multiplex PCR, lists solely in-frame clones and lacks some. The data show about 320,000 clones, 13% to 15% seen once. This specimen belongs to a study of beta chain features in type 1 diabetes. The sequenced material came from central memory CD4+ T cells from blood. The V and J genes are TRBV6-5 and TRBJ2-7; D may correspond to TRBD1 or TRBD2 (5 bases each). This TCR came from a man under 40 in good health. This CDR3 is CASSFSRGLTYEQYF. CDR3 sequence (DNA): TGTGCCAGCAGTTTCTCTCGGGGCTTGACCTACGAGCAGTACTTC.